A single sample is the source of the 18 T cell receptor beta chains below, sequenced in a study of blood T cell repertoires in COVID-19 (TCRdb year 2020). The library was generated by the immunoSEQ multiplex PCR assay. The table comes from immuneACCESS by way of TCRdb, which keeps in-frame sequences with V and J called. Part of the clones is missing from these tables; in studies checked, under half for an unresolved V gene and the rest for unknown reasons. Across this sample there are 250,000 to 350,000 clones, with 65% to 85% seen only once. The ten most abundant clones make up about 1.2% of the sample. The sample taken for sequencing was peripheral blood. These receptors all come from a woman between 50 and 59 years old with acute or convalescent COVID-19.

The rearrangement links TRBV3-1 (or the pseudogene TRBV3-2) to TRBJ1-1, with 7 bases aligning to TRBD1. Trimming cost V 4 bases and J 5 bases; bases outside gene matches: 13. CDR3 size: 16 residues. From germline, CDR1 is LGHDT and CDR2 YNNKEL (reference sequence). CDR3 residues: CASSPTIGQGGTEAFF. As DNA, the CDR3 is TGTGCCAGCAGCCCAACCATTGGGCAGGGGGGTACTGAAGCTTTCTTT.

The V and J genes are TRBV15 and TRBJ2-1; 7 positions match TRBD2. The CDR3 length is 15 residues. Germline V CDR1 and CDR2: LNHNV, YYDKDF (reference sequence). The junction had 4 bases not matched to a gene; V was cut back by 1 base and J by 4 bases. The CDR3 sequence is CATSRGGGPYNEQFF. As DNA, the CDR3 is TGTGCCACCAGCAGAGGGGGAGGGCCTTACAATGAGCAGTTCTTC.

V and J are TRBV10-3 and TRBJ2-5; 7 nucleotides line up with TRBD1. The CDR3 runs to 13 residues. The V gene end was trimmed by 6 bases and the J gene end by 5 bases; junction bases not matched to a gene: 6. In germline, CDR1 is ENHRY, CDR2 SYGVKD. The CDR3 nucleotides read TGTGCCATCAGCCGACAGGGCCGGGAGACCCAGTACTTC. Protein: CAISRQGRETQYF.

The gene calls are TRBV10-3 and TRBJ2-2; D perhaps matches TRBD1 (5 bases). V shed 6 bases and J shed 4 bases, with 12 bases lying between them. CDR3 size: 14 residues. From germline, CDR1 is ENHRY and CDR2 SYGVKD. The CDR3 sequence is CAIRAGIGTGELFF. In DNA form, the CDR3 reads TGTGCCATCAGGGCAGGGATCGGCACCGGGGAGCTGTTTTTT.

CDR3 sequence (DNA): TGTGCCAGCAGTTCTTCCGGGACAGCCTCCTACGAGCAGTACGTC. This translates into CASSSSGTASYEQYV. V is TRBV5-6 and J is TRBJ2-7; TRBD1 matches at 7 bases. CDR1 SGHDT and CDR2 YYEEEE come from the germline V gene. The J segment lost 0 bases and the V segment lost 5 bases, leaving 8 bases of the junction unmatched. This CDR3 is 15 amino acids long.

CDR3 in amino acids: CASSLGPDRGFDYGYTF. CDR3 DNA: TGTGCCAGCAGCTTGGGGCCTGACAGGGGATTCGACTATGGCTACACCTTC. The rearrangement links TRBV11-2 to TRBJ1-2, with 8 bases matching TRBD1. V shed 3 bases, J shed 3 bases, and the junction held 12 bases outside the gene matches. Germline values: CDR1 SGHAT, CDR2 FQNNGV. This CDR3 is built from 17 residues.

Comment on this clone: No conserved phenylalanine or tryptophan is present at the end of the CDR3, so a read error is the likely explanation. The limits of the CDR3 on the DNA are not certain, so only TCRdb's listed CDR3 is given. The chain joins TRBV4-2 to TRBJ2-4; TRBD1, the table's D call, was not compared with the DNA. The germline gives CDR1 LGHNA, CDR2 YNFKEQ. The CDR3 region is 12 residues in length, termini included. The CDR3 sequence: CASSQDARQVSV.

The chain links TRBV6-5 to TRBJ1-5, with TRBD1 matching 8 bases. Germline values: CDR1 MNHEY, CDR2 SVGAGI. Trimming removed 2 bases from V and 0 bases from J; junction bases left unmatched: 3. The CDR3 loop spans 16 amino acids. The CDR3 nucleotides read TGTGCCAGCAGTTACGGGGACAGGTTTAGCAATCAGCCCCAGCATTTT. Translating gives CASSYGDRFSNQPQHF.

This rearrangement joins TRBV6-2 or TRBV6-3 to TRBJ1-2; TRBD1 aligns across 7 bases. This CDR3 spans 13 amino acids. Per germline, CDR1 MNHEY and CDR2 SVGEGT. The junction had 7 bases not matched to a gene; V was cut back by 4 bases and J by 8 bases. The CDR3 region is CASSFGQARGYTF. The DNA for the CDR3 is TGTGCCAGCAGTTTCGGACAGGCTCGCGGCTACACCTTC.

V usage is TRBV10-3 and J usage is TRBJ2-5; 9 bases align to TRBD1. The germline gives CDR1 ENHRY, CDR2 SYGVKD. The CDR3 sequence is 12 residues long. J was trimmed by 6 bases and V by 8 bases; bases with no gene match: 4. The CDR3 loop is CAIGDRAKTQYF. DNA of the CDR3: TGTGCCATCGGGGACAGGGCAAAGACCCAGTACTTC.

The CDR3 region has the DNA TGTGCCAGCAGTGAATCCGGCGGGGTTAGGAGGCAAGAGACCCAGTACTTC. Translating gives CASSESGGVRRQETQYF. The chain joins TRBV2 to TRBJ2-5; possibly TRBD2 for D (6 bases). The CDR3 sequence is 17 residues long. Germline CDR1 reads SNHLY; CDR2 reads FYNNEI. Trimming left V 2 bases short and J 2 bases short, with 18 bases between.

V usage is TRBV27 and J usage is TRBJ2-7; the D gene is possibly TRBD2 (5 bases). The germline gives CDR1 MNHEY, CDR2 SMNVEV (reference sequence). The V and J ends lost 4 bases and 7 bases respectively, with 8 bases between them. CDR3 length: 11 amino acids. For the CDR3, the DNA is TGTGCCAGCAGTTCTGAGGGAGAGCAGTACGTC. Amino acids: CASSSEGEQYV.

This sequence joins TRBV4-1 and TRBJ1-4, with D tentatively TRBD1 (6 bases). The CDR3 extends over 15 amino acids. CDR1 and CDR2 (germline): MGHRA, YSYEKL. Trimming left V 2 bases short and J 10 bases short, with 17 bases between. CDR3 amino acids: CASSQNTGIPGKLFF. The CDR3 coding sequence is TGCGCCAGCAGCCAAAACACAGGGATCCCCGGAAAACTGTTTTTT.

J is TRBJ2-3 and V is TRBV9, with a tentative D call TRBD1 (5 bases). Trimming took off 6 bases at V and 2 bases at J, with 13 bases between the two ends. The CDR3 covers 14 residues. Germline lookup yields CDR1 SGDLS and CDR2 YYNGEE. CDR3: CASTTGPVTDTQYF. The CDR3 bases are TGTGCCAGCACAACAGGTCCGGTCACAGATACGCAGTATTTT.

CDR3 in amino acids: CASSPGTPQYNEQFF. As DNA, the CDR3 is TGTGCCAGCAGCCCCGGGACTCCGCAATACAATGAGCAGTTCTTC. The chain links TRBV7-2 to TRBJ2-1; TRBD2 is a possible D gene (6 bases). The CDR3 extends over 15 amino acids. In germline, CDR1 is SGHTA, CDR2 FQGNSA. V was clipped by 5 bases and J by 4 bases, with 15 bases between them.

In its sample, this clone was seen once. The J gene is TRBJ1-1, the V gene TRBV5-1; D may be TRBD1 (5 bases). The CDR3 consists of 14 residues. V was clipped by 8 bases and J by 3 bases, with 17 bases between them. Per the germline V gene, CDR1 is SGHRS and CDR2 is YFSETQ. CDR3 residues: CASNPGGGDTEAFF. The CDR3 DNA sequence: TGCGCCAGTAACCCTGGGGGGGGAGACACTGAAGCTTTCTTT.

This sequence joins TRBV7-8 and TRBJ1-2; D is possibly TRBD1 (6 bases). The germline V and J ends were trimmed by 3 bases and 5 bases, with 13 bases remaining between them. Germline CDR1 SGHVS, CDR2 FQNEAQ. The CDR3 has 14 amino acids. Here the CDR3 reads CASSFPGVGYGYTF. Written as DNA, the CDR3 is TGTGCCAGCAGCTTCCCAGGGGTGGGGTATGGCTACACCTTC.

In its sample, this clone was seen a few times. The J gene is TRBJ1-2, the V gene TRBV3-1 (or the pseudogene TRBV3-2); D is possibly TRBD1 (5 bases). CDR1 LGHDT and CDR2 YNNKEL come from the germline V gene (reference sequence). The CDR3 has 12 residues. V dropped 4 bases and J dropped 7 bases, with 10 bases sitting between them. CDR3: CASSRGNSGYTF. DNA for the CDR3: TGTGCCAGCAGCCGGGGCAATTCTGGCTACACCTTC.